The T cell receptor (beta chain) described here comes from a study of blood T cell repertoires in COVID-19. The V segment lost 3 bases and the J segment 7 bases; nucleotides outside the gene matches: 8. CDR1 LGHDT and CDR2 YNNKEL come from the germline V gene (reference sequence). The CDR3 consists of 14 residues. TCRdb's copy holds only in-frame clones and misses some; the assay was immunoSEQ multiplex PCR. The sample gives a few hundred thousand clones, about 90% of which show up once; approximately 6.5% is in the top ten. Sequenced: peripheral blood. This receptor was taken from a man aged 18 to 29 who had recovered from COVID-19. The chain links TRBV3-1 (or the pseudogene TRBV3-2) to TRBJ1-2, with TRBD1 matching 7 bases. In DNA, the CDR3 is TGTGCCAGCAGCCAGTTGACAGGGACGTCTGGCTACACCTTC. As protein: CASSQLTGTSGYTF.